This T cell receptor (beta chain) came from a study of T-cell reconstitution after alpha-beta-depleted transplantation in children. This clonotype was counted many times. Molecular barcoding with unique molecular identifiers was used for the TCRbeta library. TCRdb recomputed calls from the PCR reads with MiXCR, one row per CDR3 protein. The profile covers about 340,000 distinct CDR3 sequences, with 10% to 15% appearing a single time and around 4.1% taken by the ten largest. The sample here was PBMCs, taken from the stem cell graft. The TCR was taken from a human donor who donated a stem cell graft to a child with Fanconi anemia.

DNA for the CDR3: TGCAGCGTTGCTCTGAGCATGAACACTGAAGCTTTCTTT. Translating it yields CSVALSMNTEAFF. The V gene is TRBV29-1, the J gene TRBJ1-1, with D unclear. Germline lookup yields CDR1 SQVTM and CDR2 ANQGSEA. Between the trimmed V and J ends, which lost 4 bases and 0 bases, there was a span of 9 bases. The CDR3 loop spans 13 amino acids.